This TCR beta chain was found in a study of blood T cell repertoires in COVID-19. Study as a whole: The United States, Italy and Spain supplied acute and convalescent COVID-19 samples. Sample material is recorded as cDNA or gDNA derived from T cells, B-cell-depleted T cells, or PBMCs.

This CDR3 has 17 amino acids. The V gene's germline CDR1 is SGHNT and CDR2 YYREEE (reference sequence). Trimming took off 6 bases at V and 5 bases at J, with 26 bases between the two ends. Authors' processing steps: Reference gene primers were amplified, and this amplification served to estimate nucleated cell counts. Clones were read by immunoSEQ multiplex PCR, and TCRdb kept only the in-frame ones, dropping some. V and J calls and clone size are copied from that table; D and trimming were computed from the DNA. The table includes some 130,000 clones, 88% detected once. The TCR was taken from a man aged 50-59 years with acute or convalescent COVID-19. The chain couples TRBV5-4 to TRBJ2-5, with D perhaps matching TRBD2 (6 bases). Sequencing was done on a sample of peripheral blood. The CDR3 sequence: CASTPGGASQTTETQYF. The CDR3 DNA reads as TGTGCCAGCACCCCAGGAGGGGCAAGCCAGACGACGGAGACCCAGTACTTC.